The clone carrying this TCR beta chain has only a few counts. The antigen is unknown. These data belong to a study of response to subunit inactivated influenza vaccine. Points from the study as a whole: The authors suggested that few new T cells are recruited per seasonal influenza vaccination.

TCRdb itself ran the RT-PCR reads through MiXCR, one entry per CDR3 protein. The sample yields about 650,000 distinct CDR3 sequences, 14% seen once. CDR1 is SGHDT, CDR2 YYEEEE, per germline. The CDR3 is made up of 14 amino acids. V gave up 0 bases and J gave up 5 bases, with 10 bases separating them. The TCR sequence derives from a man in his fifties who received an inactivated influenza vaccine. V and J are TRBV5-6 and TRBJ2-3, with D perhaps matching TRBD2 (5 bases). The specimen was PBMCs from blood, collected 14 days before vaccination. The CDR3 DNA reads TGTGCCAGCAGCTTGGGGCAGCGGAGAGATACGCAGTATTTT. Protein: CASSLGQRRDTQYF. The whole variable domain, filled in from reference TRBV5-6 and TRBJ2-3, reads DAGVTQSPTHLIKTRGQQVTLRCSPKSGHDTVSWYQQALGQGPQFIFQYYEEEERQRGNFPDRFSGHQFPNYSSELNVNALLLGDSALYLCASSLGQRRDTQYFGPGTRLTVL.